This T cell receptor (beta chain) was captured in a study of cytomegalovirus exposure and HLA in healthy donors. Study results and caveats: Sequencing had likely introduced a cluster of highly shared sequence variants as an artifact.

Vbeta (60) and Jbeta (13) primers were used in the PCR. Data came from immunoSEQ multiplex PCR; TCRdb stores just in-frame clones and leaves some out. Recorded for this sample: roughly 50,000 clones. Trimming shortened V by 4 bases and J by 0 bases, and 7 bases separated the two germline ends. There are 13 residues in the CDR3. Germline V gene sequence: CDR1 GTSNPN, CDR2 SVGIG (reference sequence). Remarks on this clone: Its antigen is not known.

The sequence came from a man aged 40-50 years in good health and CMV-seropositive. The specimen sequenced was PBMCs. V gene TRBV30 combines with J gene TRBJ1-3; D not certain. The CDR3 spells CAWKHSSGNTIYF. The CDR3 DNA is TGTGCCTGGAAACACAGCTCTGGAAACACCATATATTTT.